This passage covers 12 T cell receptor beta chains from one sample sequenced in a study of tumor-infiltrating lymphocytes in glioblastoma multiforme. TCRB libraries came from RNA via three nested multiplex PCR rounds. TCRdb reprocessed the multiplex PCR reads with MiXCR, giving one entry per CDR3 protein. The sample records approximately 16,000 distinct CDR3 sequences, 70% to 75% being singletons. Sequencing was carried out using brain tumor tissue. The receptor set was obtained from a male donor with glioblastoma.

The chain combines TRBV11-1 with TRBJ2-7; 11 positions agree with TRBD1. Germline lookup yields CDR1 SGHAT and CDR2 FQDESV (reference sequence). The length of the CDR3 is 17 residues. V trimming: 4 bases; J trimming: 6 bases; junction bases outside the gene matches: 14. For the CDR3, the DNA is TGTGCCAGCAGCTCACCAGCAAACATGGACAGGGGGCGCGAGCAGTACTTC. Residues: CASSSPANMDRGREQYF. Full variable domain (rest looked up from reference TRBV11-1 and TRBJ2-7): EAEVAQSPRYKITEKSQAVAFWCDPISGHATLYWYRQILGQGPELLVQFQDESVVDDSQLPKDRFSAERLKGVDSTLKIQPAELGDSAMYLCASSSPANMDRGREQYFGPGTRLTVT.

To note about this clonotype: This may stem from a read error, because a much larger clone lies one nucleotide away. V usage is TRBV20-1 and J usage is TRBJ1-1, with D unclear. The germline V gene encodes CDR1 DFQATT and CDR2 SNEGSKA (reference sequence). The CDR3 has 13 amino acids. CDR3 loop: CSAPLGVNTGAFF. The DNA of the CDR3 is TGCAGTGCCCCTCTAGGAGTGAACACTGGAGCTTTCTTT.

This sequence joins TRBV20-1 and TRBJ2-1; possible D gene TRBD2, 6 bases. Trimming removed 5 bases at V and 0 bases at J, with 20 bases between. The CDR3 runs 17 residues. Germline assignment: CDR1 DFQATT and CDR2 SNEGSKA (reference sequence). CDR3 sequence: CSAPPAGNRGSYNEQFF. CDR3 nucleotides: TGCAGTGCTCCGCCCGCGGGAAATCGAGGCTCCTACAATGAGCAGTTCTTC.

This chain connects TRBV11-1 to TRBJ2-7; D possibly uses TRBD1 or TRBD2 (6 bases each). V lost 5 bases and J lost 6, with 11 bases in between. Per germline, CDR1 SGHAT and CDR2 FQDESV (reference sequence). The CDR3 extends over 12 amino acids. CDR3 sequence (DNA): TGTGCCAGCAGCGTAGGGGGGCGCGAGCAGTACTTC. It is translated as CASSVGGREQYF.

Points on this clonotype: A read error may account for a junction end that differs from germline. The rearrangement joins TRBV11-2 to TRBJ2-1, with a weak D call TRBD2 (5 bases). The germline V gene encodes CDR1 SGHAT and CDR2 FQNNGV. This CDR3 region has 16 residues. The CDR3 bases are TGCGCCAGCAGCTTAGTGGTAGCGTACACCTACAATGAGCAGTTCTTC. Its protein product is CASSLVVAYTYNEQFF.

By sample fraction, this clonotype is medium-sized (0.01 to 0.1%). CDR3 DNA: TGTGCCAGCAATCCAGGGGCCGCCTCTGGGGCCAACGTCCTGACTTTC. Its protein is CASNPGAASGANVLTF. The rearrangement joins TRBV6-2 or TRBV6-3 to TRBJ2-6; D may be TRBD1 (6 bases). The CDR3 runs to 16 residues. Germline V gene data show CDR1 as MNHEY and CDR2 as SVGEGT. With 7 bases removed from V and 0 bases from J, the gap between germline ends came to 13 bases.

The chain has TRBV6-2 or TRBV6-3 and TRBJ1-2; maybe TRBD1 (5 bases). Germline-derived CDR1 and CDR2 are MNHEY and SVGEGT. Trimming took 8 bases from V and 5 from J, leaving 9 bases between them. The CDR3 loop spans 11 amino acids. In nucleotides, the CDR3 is TGTGCCAGCCGCGAGGGGTATGGCTACACCTTC. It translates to CASREGYGYTF.

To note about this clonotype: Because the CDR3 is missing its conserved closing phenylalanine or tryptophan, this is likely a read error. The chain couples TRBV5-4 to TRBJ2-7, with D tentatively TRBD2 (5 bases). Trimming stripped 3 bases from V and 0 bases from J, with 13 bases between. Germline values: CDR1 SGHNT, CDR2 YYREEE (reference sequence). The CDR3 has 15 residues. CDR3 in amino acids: CASSSLGSRSYEQYI. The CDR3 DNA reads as TGTGCCAGCAGCTCGCTGGGGAGTCGCTCCTACGAGCAGTACATC.

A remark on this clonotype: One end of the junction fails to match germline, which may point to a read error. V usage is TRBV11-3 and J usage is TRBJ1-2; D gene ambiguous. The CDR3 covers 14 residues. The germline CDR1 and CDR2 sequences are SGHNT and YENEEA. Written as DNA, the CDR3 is TGTGCCATCAGCTTAGGCCCGGGTAACTATGGCTACACCTTC. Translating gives CAISLGPGNYGYTF.

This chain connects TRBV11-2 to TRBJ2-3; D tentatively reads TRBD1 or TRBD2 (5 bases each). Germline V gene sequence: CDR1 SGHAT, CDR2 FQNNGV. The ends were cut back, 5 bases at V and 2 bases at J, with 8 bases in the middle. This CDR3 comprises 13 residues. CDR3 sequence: CASSDGTTDTQYF. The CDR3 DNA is TGTGCCAGCAGCGACGGGACCACAGATACGCAGTATTTT.

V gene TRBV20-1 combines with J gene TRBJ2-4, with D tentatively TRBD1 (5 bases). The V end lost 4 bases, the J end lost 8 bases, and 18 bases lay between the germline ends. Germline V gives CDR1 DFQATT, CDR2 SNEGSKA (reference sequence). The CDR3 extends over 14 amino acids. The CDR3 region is CSANDRQNVDIQYF. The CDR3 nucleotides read TGCAGTGCTAACGACAGACAAAACGTGGACATTCAGTACTTC.

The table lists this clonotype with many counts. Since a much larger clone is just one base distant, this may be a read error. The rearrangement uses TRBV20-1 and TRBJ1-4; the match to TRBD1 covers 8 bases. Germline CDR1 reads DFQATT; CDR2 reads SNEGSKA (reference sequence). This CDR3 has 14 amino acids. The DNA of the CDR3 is TGCAGTGCTTCCCGAGGACAGGGATGGGGGAAACTGGTTTTT. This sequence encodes CSASRGQGWGKLVF.